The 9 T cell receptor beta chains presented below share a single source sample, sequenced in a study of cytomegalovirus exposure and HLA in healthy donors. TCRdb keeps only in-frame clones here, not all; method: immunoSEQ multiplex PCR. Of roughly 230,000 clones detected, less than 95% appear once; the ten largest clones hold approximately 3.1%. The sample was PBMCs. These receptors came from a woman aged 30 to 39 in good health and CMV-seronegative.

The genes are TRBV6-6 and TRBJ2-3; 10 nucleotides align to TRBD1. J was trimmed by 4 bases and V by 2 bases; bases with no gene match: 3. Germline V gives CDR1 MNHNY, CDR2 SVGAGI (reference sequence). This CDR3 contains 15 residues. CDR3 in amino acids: CASSYPGQGADTQYF. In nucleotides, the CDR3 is TGTGCCAGCAGTTACCCAGGACAGGGGGCAGATACGCAGTATTTT.

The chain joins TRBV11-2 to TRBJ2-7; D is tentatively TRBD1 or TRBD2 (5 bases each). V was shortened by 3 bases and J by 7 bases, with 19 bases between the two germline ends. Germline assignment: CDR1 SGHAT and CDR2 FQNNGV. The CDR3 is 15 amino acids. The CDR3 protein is CASSFSTGTTEEQYF. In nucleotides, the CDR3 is TGTGCCAGCAGCTTTTCAACGGGAACGACAGAAGAGCAGTACTTC.

This CDR3 is CASSQVVTLEGNTIYF. CDR3 nucleotides: TGCGCCAGCAGCCAAGTGGTTACACTGGAGGGAAACACCATATATTTT. This rearrangement joins TRBV4-1 to TRBJ1-3; D remains ambiguous. V was clipped by 1 base and J by 4 bases, with 14 bases between them. Germline CDR1 is MGHRA and CDR2 is YSYEKL. This CDR3 has 16 amino acids.

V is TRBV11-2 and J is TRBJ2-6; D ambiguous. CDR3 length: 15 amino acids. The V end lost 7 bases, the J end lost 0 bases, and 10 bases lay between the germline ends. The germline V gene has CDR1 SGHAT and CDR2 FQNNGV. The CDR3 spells CASIPLGSGANVLTF. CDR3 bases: TGTGCCAGCATCCCTCTGGGCTCTGGGGCCAACGTCCTGACTTTC.

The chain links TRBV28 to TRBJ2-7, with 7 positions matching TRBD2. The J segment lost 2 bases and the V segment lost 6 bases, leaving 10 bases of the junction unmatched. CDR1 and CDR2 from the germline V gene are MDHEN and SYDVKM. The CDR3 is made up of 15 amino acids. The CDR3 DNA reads TGTGCCAGCAGCCCTACTAGCGCTGATACCTACGAGCAGTACTTC. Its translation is CASSPTSADTYEQYF.

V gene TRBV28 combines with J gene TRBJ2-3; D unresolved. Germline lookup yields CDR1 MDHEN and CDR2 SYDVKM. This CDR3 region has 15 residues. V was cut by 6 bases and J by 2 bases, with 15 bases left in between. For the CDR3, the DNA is TGTGCCAGCAGGGTCACACGAGTAAACACAGATACGCAGTATTTT. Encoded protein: CASRVTRVNTDTQYF.

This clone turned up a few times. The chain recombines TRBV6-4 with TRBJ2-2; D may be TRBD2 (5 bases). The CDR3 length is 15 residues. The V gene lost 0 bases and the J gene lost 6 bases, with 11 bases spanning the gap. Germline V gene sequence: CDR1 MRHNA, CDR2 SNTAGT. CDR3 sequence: CASSDSIAGAGELFF. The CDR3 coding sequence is TGTGCCAGCAGTGACTCGATCGCGGGCGCCGGGGAGCTGTTTTTT.

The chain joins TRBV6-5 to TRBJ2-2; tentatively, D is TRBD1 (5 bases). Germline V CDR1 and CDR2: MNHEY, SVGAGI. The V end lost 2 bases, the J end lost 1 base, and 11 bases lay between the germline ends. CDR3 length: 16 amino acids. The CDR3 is CASSYRQGWNTGELFF. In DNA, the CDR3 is TGTGCCAGCAGTTACCGGCAGGGATGGAACACCGGGGAGCTGTTTTTT.

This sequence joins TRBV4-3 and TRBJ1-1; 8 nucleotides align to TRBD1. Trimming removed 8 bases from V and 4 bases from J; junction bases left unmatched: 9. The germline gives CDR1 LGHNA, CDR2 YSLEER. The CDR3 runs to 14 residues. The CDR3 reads CASGTYRGITEAFF. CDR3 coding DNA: TGCGCCAGCGGAACTTACAGGGGGATCACTGAAGCTTTCTTT.